A single sample gave rise to the 30 T cell receptor beta chains below, sequenced in a study of blood T cell repertoires in COVID-19. The data were produced by immunoSEQ multiplex PCR, yet TCRdb's version contains in-frame clones alone and is incomplete. The repertoire holds approximately 230,000 clones, with approximately 88% as singletons. What was sequenced was peripheral blood. The receptors shown here come from a woman in her twenties or thirties with COVID-19, enrolled during active disease.

The rearrangement joins TRBV4-3 to TRBJ1-2; TRBD1 is a possible D gene (6 bases). The V end was cut by 1 base, the J end by 3 bases, with 24 bases between. In germline, CDR1 is LGHNA, CDR2 YSLEER. This CDR3 spans 19 amino acids. CDR3 DNA: TGCGCCAGCAGCCAAGGATCCGGTCTACGAGGGGGAGGGGACTATGGCTACACCTTC. Its translation: CASSQGSGLRGGGDYGYTF.

This chain links TRBV6-2 or TRBV6-3 with TRBJ1-2; a weak D match, TRBD1 (5 bases). The CDR3 length is 15 residues. Germline CDR1 is MNHEY and CDR2 is SVGEGT. Trimming left V 0 bases short and J 2 bases short, with 10 bases between. For the CDR3, the DNA is TGTGCCAGCAGTTACTCCCCGACAGCCAACTATGGCTACACCTTC. It specifies CASSYSPTANYGYTF.

This rearrangement joins TRBV5-1 to TRBJ1-1, with TRBD1 matching 10 bases. CDR1 is SGHRS, CDR2 YFSETQ, per germline. CDR3 length: 17 amino acids. With V trimmed by 3 bases and J by 0 bases, 8 bases remained unmatched. CDR3 sequence (DNA): TGCGCCAGCAGCTCTGGACAGGGGGGAGGCATGAACACTGAAGCTTTCTTT. Amino acid sequence: CASSSGQGGGMNTEAFF.

The CDR3 coding sequence is TGTGCCAGCAGTGATACGGGGTCCTATAATTCACCCCTCCACTTT. It yields the protein CASSDTGSYNSPLHF. The genes are TRBV6-1 and TRBJ1-6; D remains unclear. Germline CDR1 is MNHNS and CDR2 is SASEGT. Trimming shortened V by 3 bases and J by 1 base, and 7 bases separated the two germline ends. This CDR3 comprises 15 residues.

The V gene is TRBV5-6, the J gene TRBJ1-6; 8 nucleotides align to TRBD1. Germline V CDR1 and CDR2: SGHDT, YYEEEE. The CDR3 is 13 amino acids. After removal of 6 bases from V and 10 bases from J, the junction contained 6 bases not matched to a gene. The CDR3 loop reads CASNPGGRSPLHF. CDR3 sequence (DNA): TGTGCCAGCAATCCAGGGGGCCGATCACCCCTCCACTTT. Together with reference TRBV5-6 and TRBJ1-6, the CDR3 gives the full variable domain: DAGVTQSPTHLIKTRGQQVTLRCSPKSGHDTVSWYQQALGQGPQFIFQYYEEEERQRGNFPDRFSGHQFPNYSSELNVNALLLGDSALYLCASNPGGRSPLHFGNGTRLTVT.

The chain couples TRBV20-1 to TRBJ2-7; the D is unclear. This CDR3 is 10 amino acids long. Germline-derived CDR1 and CDR2 are DFQATT and SNEGSKA (reference sequence). CDR3 DNA: TGCAGAGCAGTGGGCGACGAGCAGTACTTC. The encoded protein is CRAVGDEQYF.

The chain is built from TRBV7-9 and TRBJ1-1, with D possibly matching TRBD1 (5 bases). This CDR3 has 13 residues. Trimming removed 8 bases from V and 1 base from J, with 11 bases in between. Germline CDR1 reads SEHNR; CDR2 reads FQNEAQ (reference sequence). CDR3 in amino acids: CASRYTGNTEAFF. The CDR3 region has the DNA TGTGCCAGCCGATATACAGGGAACACTGAAGCTTTCTTT. The full variable domain, with the rest looked up from reference TRBV7-9 and TRBJ1-1, is DTGVSQNPRHKITKRGQNVTFRCDPISEHNRLYWYRQTLGQGPEFLTYFQNEAQLEKSRLLSDRFSAERPKGSFSTLEIQRTEQGDSAMYLCASRYTGNTEAFFGQGTRLTVV.

This clone was recorded once. The CDR3 DNA reads as TGTGCCAGCAGTTACTCGGGACTAGCGCACAATGAGCAGTTCTTC. Residues: CASSYSGLAHNEQFF. The chain links TRBV6-5 to TRBJ2-1; TRBD2 matches at 10 bases. The CDR3 sequence is 15 residues long. The V segment lost 0 bases and the J segment 5 bases; nucleotides outside the gene matches: 1. CDR1 MNHEY and CDR2 SVGAGI come from the germline V gene.

In regard to this clone: The sample has other DNA sequences that encode this CDR3 too. The V gene is TRBV5-5, the J gene TRBJ1-1; D is ambiguous. Germline V gene data show CDR1 as SGHKS and CDR2 as YYEKEE (reference sequence). CDR3 length: 13 amino acids. Trimming took 1 base from V and 0 from J, leaving 4 bases between them. This CDR3 reads CASSLYLNTEAFF. The CDR3 DNA reads as TGTGCCAGCAGCTTGTATCTGAACACTGAAGCTTTCTTT.

V usage is TRBV3-1 (or the pseudogene TRBV3-2) and J usage is TRBJ2-3, with 12 bases lining up with TRBD2. V shed 0 bases and J 0 bases; nucleotides not matched to a gene: 7. The CDR3 length is 19 residues. CDR1 is LGHDT, CDR2 YNNKEL, per germline (reference sequence). Here the CDR3 reads CASSQDQLAGGLSTDTQYF. The CDR3 nucleotides read TGTGCCAGCAGCCAAGATCAACTAGCGGGAGGTCTAAGCACAGATACGCAGTATTTT.

The table lists this clone with many counts. The chain employs TRBV14 and TRBJ1-1, with a possible D match to TRBD1 (5 bases). The CDR3 has 14 amino acids. From germline, CDR1 is SGHDN and CDR2 FVKESK. Trimming took 2 bases from V and 3 from J, leaving 10 bases between them. CDR3 residues: CASSQRGRYTEAFF. The CDR3, as DNA: TGTGCCAGCAGCCAAAGGGGCAGATACACTGAAGCTTTCTTT.

The CDR3 DNA is TGTGCCAGCAGCTCGAGAGGAGGGAATCAGCCCCAGCATTTT. Amino acids: CASSSRGGNQPQHF. This rearrangement joins TRBV7-2 to TRBJ1-5, with D unresolved. Trimming took off 4 bases at V and 4 bases at J, with 11 bases between the two ends. From germline, CDR1 is SGHTA and CDR2 FQGNSA. CDR3 length equals 14 residues.

The V call is TRBV6-5, the J call TRBJ2-5, with a weak D call TRBD2 (7 bases). The CDR3 length is 12 residues. Trimming stripped 8 bases from V and 5 bases from J, with 12 bases between. Germline V gene sequence: CDR1 MNHEY, CDR2 SVGAGI. CDR3 nucleotide sequence: TGTGCCAGCGGGGGGGCCGGGGAGACCCAGTACTTC. Translated, it gives CASGGAGETQYF.

In its sample, this clone was seen once. The chain has TRBV6-5 and TRBJ2-3, with D unresolved. The CDR3 length is 12 residues. The germline CDR1 and CDR2 sequences are MNHEY and SVGAGI. V was clipped by 7 bases and J by 0 bases, with 5 bases between them. CDR3 sequence reads: CASTSSTDTQYF. Here the CDR3 DNA reads TGTGCCAGCACCTCTAGCACAGATACGCAGTATTTT.

The CDR3 region has the DNA TGCGCCAGCAGCCAAGAACCCCCGGGGGGGCCCAATGAGCAGTTCTTC. This translates into CASSQEPPGGPNEQFF. The J gene is TRBJ2-1, the V gene TRBV4-3; 8 bases are a match to TRBD2. The trim removed 0 bases at V and 6 bases at J, leaving 7 bases unmatched. The V gene's germline CDR1 is LGHNA and CDR2 YSLEER. The CDR3 covers 16 residues.

On this clone: An end of the junction differs from the germline gene, which may be a read error. The J gene is TRBJ1-1, the V gene TRBV11-3; D is undetermined. Germline CDR1 is SGHNT and CDR2 is YENEEA. The CDR3 has 16 residues. Written as DNA, the CDR3 is TGTGCCAGCAGCTCCACGAACCAGAATATGAAAACTGAAGCTTTCTTT. This sequence encodes CASSSTNQNMKTEAFF.

This clone was seen just once. The J gene is TRBJ2-3, the V gene TRBV6-5; TRBD1 agrees at 11 bases. CDR1 is MNHEY, CDR2 SVGAGI, per germline. The trim removed 4 bases at V and 4 bases at J, leaving 4 bases unmatched. The CDR3 length is 15 residues. CDR3 DNA: TGTGCCAGCAGTTCTACGGACAGGGGGCCAGATACGCAGTATTTT. This gives the protein CASSSTDRGPDTQYF.

This sequence joins TRBV15 and TRBJ1-1; D is possibly TRBD1 (6 bases). V was cut by 6 bases and J by 1 base, with 15 bases left in between. The length of the CDR3 is 15 residues. Germline-derived CDR1 and CDR2 are LNHNV and YYDKDF (reference sequence). The CDR3 region has the DNA TGTGCCACCAGGGTATCAGGACAGTCGAACACTGAAGCTTTCTTT. It yields the protein CATRVSGQSNTEAFF.

The rearrangement links TRBV15 to TRBJ2-3, with 8 bases aligning to TRBD1. J gave up 2 bases and V 6 bases, and 13 bases lay outside the gene matches. Germline V gene data show CDR1 as LNHNV and CDR2 as YYDKDF (reference sequence). CDR3 length: 17 residues. The chain's CDR3 is CATREENPGQVTDTQYF. In DNA form, the CDR3 reads TGTGCCACCAGGGAGGAGAACCCGGGACAGGTCACAGATACGCAGTATTTT.

The V and J genes are TRBV11-3 and TRBJ1-2; D is possibly TRBD1 (6 bases). In germline, CDR1 is SGHNT, CDR2 YENEEA. The V gene lost 3 bases and the J gene lost 8 bases, with 10 bases spanning the gap. The CDR3 loop spans 12 amino acids. CDR3 residues: CASSFERGGYTF. The CDR3 bases are TGTGCCAGCAGCTTCGAAAGGGGGGGCTACACCTTC.

The chain employs TRBV29-1 and TRBJ2-7; 11 nucleotides align to TRBD1. With V trimmed by 6 bases and J by 0 bases, 7 bases remained unmatched. The length of the CDR3 is 15 residues. Looked up from germline, CDR1 is SQVTM and CDR2 is ANQGSEA. The CDR3 DNA follows: TGCAGCGTGGGCTTAGGGACAGGGGGCTCCTACGAGCAGTACGTC. Translated, it gives CSVGLGTGGSYEQYV.

This clone has more than one count but fewer than ten. Other DNA sequences from this sample encode an identical CDR3 as well. The V gene is TRBV27, the J gene TRBJ1-1; D might be TRBD1 (5 bases). Per germline, CDR1 MNHEY and CDR2 SMNVEV (reference sequence). This CDR3 comprises 13 residues. V lost 2 bases and J 5 bases, leaving 9 bases between the germline ends. CDR3 in amino acids: CASSLAGGTEAFF. CDR3 coding DNA: TGTGCCAGCAGTTTAGCGGGGGGAACTGAAGCTTTCTTT.

This clone came up once. This rearrangement joins TRBV9 to TRBJ1-1; 10 bases match TRBD1. Losses at the gene ends were 5 bases for V and 4 bases for J; bases not matched to a gene: 5. Germline values: CDR1 SGDLS, CDR2 YYNGEE. This CDR3 is built from 14 residues. This CDR3 reads CASRGGQGGTEAFF. CDR3 coding DNA: TGTGCCAGCAGGGGAGGACAGGGGGGCACTGAAGCTTTCTTT.

The J gene is TRBJ1-2, the V gene TRBV5-4, with D possibly TRBD1 on 6 matching bases. The germline CDR1 and CDR2 sequences are SGHNT and YYREEE (reference sequence). This CDR3 is 12 amino acids long. The V and J ends lost 6 bases and 4 bases respectively, with 10 bases between them. Written as DNA, the CDR3 is TGTGCCAGCACCCTGGACAGCTATGGCTACACCTTC. This codes for CASTLDSYGYTF.

The chain combines TRBV6-6 with TRBJ1-3; no definite D call. Germline values: CDR1 MNHNY, CDR2 SVGAGI (reference sequence). V was shortened by 5 bases and J by 0 bases, with 17 bases between the two germline ends. CDR3 length: 17 residues. The CDR3 here is CASSGSSGSLSGNTIYF. CDR3 DNA sequence: TGTGCCAGCAGTGGATCCTCCGGGTCCCTCTCTGGAAACACCATATATTTT.

CDR3 bases: TGTGCCAGCAGCTTAGAAACGGCAGGGGTATGGAACACTGAAGCTTTCTTT. As protein: CASSLETAGVWNTEAFF. The chain uses TRBV11-2 and TRBJ1-1; D perhaps matches TRBD1 (6 bases). Trimming stripped 0 bases from V and 1 base from J, with 15 bases between. This CDR3 contains 17 residues. CDR1 and CDR2 from the germline V gene are SGHAT and FQNNGV.

This rearrangement joins TRBV6-5 to TRBJ1-1, with no clear D. This CDR3 is 12 amino acids long. With 4 bases removed from V and 5 bases from J, the gap between germline ends came to 8 bases. The germline V gene has CDR1 MNHEY and CDR2 SVGAGI. CDR3 residues: CASSSGRTEAFF. As DNA, the CDR3 is TGTGCCAGCAGTTCCGGGAGAACTGAAGCTTTCTTT.

The rearrangement uses TRBV24-1 and TRBJ2-1; no definite D call. CDR1 is KGHDR and CDR2 is SFDVKD in the germline V gene. CDR3 length equals 14 residues. Trimming cost V 6 bases and J 2 bases, with 10 bases left between them. The CDR3 DNA follows: TGTGCCACCAGTACTGAATCGCCCTACAATGAGCAGTTCTTC. The encoded protein is CATSTESPYNEQFF.

V is TRBV19 and J is TRBJ1-2; D may be TRBD1 (5 bases). CDR3 length equals 14 residues. The germline CDR1 and CDR2 sequences are LNHDA and SQIVND (reference sequence). V lost 7 bases, J lost 0 bases, and 12 bases lay in between. CDR3 sequence (DNA): TGTGCCAGTATGTCCGGGGGGGCTAACTATGGCTACACCTTC. As protein: CASMSGGANYGYTF.

The chain recombines TRBV27 with TRBJ1-3, with TRBD1 matching over 7 bases. Germline lookup yields CDR1 MNHEY and CDR2 SMNVEV (reference sequence). The V gene end was trimmed by 6 bases and the J gene end by 6 bases; junction bases not matched to a gene: 11. CDR3 length: 15 residues. The CDR3 nucleotides read TGTGCCAGCAGCCCCCGACAGGGCTCTATAAACACCATATATTTT. It encodes CASSPRQGSINTIYF.